One sample yielded the 5 T cell receptor beta chains listed below, sequenced in a study of identical twins. In TCRdb, the 5' RACE reads were re-called with MiXCR into one record per CDR3 protein. The sample holds about 220,000 distinct CDR3 sequences, approximately 7.8% seen once. The data also belong to a second study, concerning yellow fever vaccine responses in identical twins.

Sequencing used CD8+ T cells sorted from blood. These receptors were taken from a woman younger than 30 in good health.

The genes are TRBV6-4 and TRBJ2-6, with TRBD2 matching over 11 bases. The CDR3 loop spans 17 amino acids. The germline CDR1 and CDR2 sequences are MRHNA and SNTAGT. The ends lost 6 bases at V and 0 bases at J; junction bases unmatched: 4. In DNA form, the CDR3 reads TGTGCCAGCAGCCTCACTAGCGGGGGCTCTGGGGCCAACGTCCTGACTTTC. It translates to CASSLTSGGSGANVLTF.

This clonotype was recorded at least ten times. This chain connects TRBV28 to TRBJ2-5; the match to TRBD1 covers 8 bases. The junction had 3 bases not matched to a gene; V was cut back by 3 bases and J by 0 bases. The CDR3 totals 15 residues. Per the germline V gene, CDR1 is MDHEN and CDR2 is SYDVKM. The CDR3 nucleotides are TGTGCCAGCAGTTTTTTGGGACAGGACCAAGAGACCCAGTACTTC. Translated, it gives CASSFLGQDQETQYF.

The V gene is TRBV2, the J gene TRBJ2-7, with D tentatively TRBD1 or TRBD2 (5 bases each). The CDR3 extends over 15 amino acids. Trimming left V 5 bases short and J 0 bases short, with 14 bases between. The germline V gene encodes CDR1 SNHLY and CDR2 FYNNEI. CDR3 sequence: CASSPRDPSSYEQYF. The CDR3 bases are TGTGCCAGCAGTCCCCGGGACCCGAGCTCCTACGAGCAGTACTTC.

The sample holds many counts of this clonotype. The chain has TRBV4-2 and TRBJ2-7; 8 bases agree with TRBD2. In germline, CDR1 is LGHNA, CDR2 YNFKEQ. The CDR3 consists of 17 residues. The junction had 11 bases not matched to a gene; V was cut back by 4 bases and J by 0 bases. The CDR3 DNA reads as TGTGCCAGCAGCCTAGATGTTGGGACTAGAAGCTCCTACGAGCAGTACTTC. Protein sequence: CASSLDVGTRSSYEQYF.

The CDR3 reads CASSWGLAHEQFF. DNA for the CDR3: TGTGCCAGCAGCTGGGGACTAGCCCATGAGCAGTTCTTC. The rearrangement joins TRBV11-2 to TRBJ2-1; TRBD2 aligns across 9 bases. Losses at the gene ends were 4 bases for V and 8 bases for J; bases not matched to a gene: 3. There are 13 residues in the CDR3. CDR1 and CDR2 (germline): SGHAT, FQNNGV. The full variable domain, completed using reference TRBV11-2 and TRBJ2-1, is EAGVAQSPRYKIIEKRQSVAFWCNPISGHATLYWYQQILGQGPKLLIQFQNNGVVDDSQLPKDRFSAERLKGVDSTLKIQPAKLEDSAVYLCASSWGLAHEQFFGPGTRLTVL.